The rows below give T cell receptor beta chains drawn from one sample of a study of blood T cells in healthy people across ages. TCRdb processed the 5' RACE reads anew with MiXCR; each CDR3 protein has one entry. The sample holds some 760,000 distinct CDR3 sequences, approximately 25% seen once. The same data also contributed to another study, on T cells of mothers and their children.

Material for sequencing was blood. The receptor set was obtained from a boy aged 5 to 17 in good health. Each CDR3 is given with its conserved first and last residue. D genes are given only for firm matches. Expanded clones are given a class, and other clones once, few, many or no size at all.

cdr3_nt,cdr3_aa,j_call,clone_size,d_call,v_call
TGCGCCACCGTCCGGGACAGGAACTATGGCTACACCTTC,CATVRDRNYGYTF,TRBJ1-2,few,TRBD1,TRBV10-2
TGTGCCAGCAGTAGACTAGCGGGAGGGCTCGGAGAGACCCAGTACTTC,CASSRLAGGLGETQYF,TRBJ2-5,.,TRBD2,TRBV6-1
TGCAGTGCTTGCCCCCCGAGCTACGAGCAGTACTTC,CSACPPSYEQYF,TRBJ2-7,.,.,TRBV20-1
TGTGCCAGCATACCCAGCCGGAGCTCCTATAATTCACCCCTCCACTTT,CASIPSRSSYNSPLHF,TRBJ1-6,.,.,TRBV28
TGTGTCGGCACCCAGACTGGGGGCTCCTACAATGAGCAGTTCTTC,CVGTQTGGSYNEQFF,TRBJ2-1,.,.,TRBV12-3/TRBV12-4
TGTGCCAGCAGCCTTACCGGGACATTAGCCTACGAGCAGTACTTC,CASSLTGTLAYEQYF,TRBJ2-7,.,.,TRBV6-5
TGCAGCGTTGTCTGGGGGTTCACCGGGGAGCTGTTTTTT,CSVVWGFTGELFF,TRBJ2-2,.,.,TRBV29-1
TGCGCCAGCAGCCAAGGTTTGTTACAGCTAACAGATACGCAGTATTTT,CASSQGLLQLTDTQYF,TRBJ2-3,few,.,TRBV4-3
TGCAGTGCTAGGGGGACTAGCACAGATACGCAGTATTTT,CSARGTSTDTQYF,TRBJ2-3,few,.,TRBV20-1
TGCAGTGCTTGGACTAGCGGGAGTCTCTATGAGCAGTACTTC,CSAWTSGSLYEQYF,TRBJ2-5,.,TRBD2,TRBV20-1
TGCGCCAGCAGCCTTACCCGAGCGGGTTACAATGAGCAGTTCTTC,CASSLTRAGYNEQFF,TRBJ2-1,.,.,TRBV5-1
TGTGCCAGCAGCTTTTTACAGGGGGCGGAAGAAAAACTGTTTTTT,CASSFLQGAEEKLFF,TRBJ1-4,once,TRBD1,TRBV12-3/TRBV12-4
TGCAGCGTCCGTAATAGAGCAATAGATACGCAGTATTTT,CSVRNRAIDTQYF,TRBJ2-3,few,.,TRBV29-1
TGTGCCAGCAGCCCCCCCACCTACCGGAGCGGAAATGAGCAGTTCTTC,CASSPPTYRSGNEQFF,TRBJ2-1,few,.,TRBV28